These 9 T cell receptor beta chains were all obtained from the same sample, sequenced in a study of T cells in Graves' hyperthyroidism and ophthalmopathy. Amplification of TCR beta CDR3 regions was performed using RNA transcripts as template. The HTBI set primed first-round TCR CDR3 RT-PCR. MiXCR, applied by TCRdb to the multiplex PCR reads, yields one record per CDR3 protein. Of about 290,000 distinct CDR3 sequences in the sample, about 16% were seen once. Sequencing was performed on blood. All receptors derive from a woman in her forties or fifties with Graves' hyperthyroidism that later progressed to Graves' ophthalmopathy.

The chain carries TRBV5-1 and TRBJ2-7; 12 bases fit TRBD2. The junction had 21 bases not matched to a gene; V was cut back by 1 base and J by 1 base. The CDR3 spans 22 residues. Per germline, CDR1 SGHRS and CDR2 YFSETQ. Written as DNA, the CDR3 is TGCGCCAGCAGCTTGCGTAGGGGACTATCTAGCGGGAGGGCTCCGAGGTCCTACGAGCAGTACTTC. This encodes CASSLRRGLSSGRAPRSYEQYF.

This clonotype was recorded at least ten times. This rearrangement joins TRBV7-8 to TRBJ2-4; a possible D gene is TRBD2 (6 bases). The V gene's germline CDR1 is SGHVS and CDR2 FQNEAQ. The CDR3 totals 12 residues. V lost 1 base to trimming and J lost 8 bases, with 6 bases between them. CDR3 loop: CASSLGRDIQYF. As DNA, the CDR3 is TGTGCCAGCAGCTTAGGGAGGGACATTCAGTACTTC.

This clonotype was recorded many times. The chain combines TRBV2 with TRBJ1-1; D possibly corresponds to TRBD1 (5 bases). V was shortened by 2 bases and J by 3 bases, with 10 bases between the two germline ends. This CDR3 is 14 amino acids long. Germline V CDR1 and CDR2: SNHLY, FYNNEI. CDR3: CASSETGMDTEAFF. In nucleotides, the CDR3 is TGTGCCAGCAGTGAAACAGGAATGGACACTGAAGCTTTCTTT.

V is TRBV19 and J is TRBJ1-1, with TRBD1 as a possible D gene (5 bases). CDR3 length: 14 amino acids. Germline lookup yields CDR1 LNHDA and CDR2 SQIVND (reference sequence). V lost 6 bases to trimming and J lost 0 bases, with 11 bases between them. CDR3 protein: CASRREGMNTEAFF. The CDR3 nucleotides read TGTGCCAGTAGGAGGGAGGGGATGAACACTGAAGCTTTCTTT.

The chain joins TRBV4-1 to TRBJ2-7; D possibly corresponds to TRBD2 (6 bases). Trimming removed 4 bases from V and 6 bases from J, with 16 bases in between. CDR1 MGHRA and CDR2 YSYEKL come from the germline V gene. The CDR3 spans 14 residues. The chain's CDR3 is CASSLSLSGSEQYF. CDR3 in DNA: TGCGCCAGCAGCCTTTCCCTTAGCGGTAGCGAGCAGTACTTC.

This clonotype was observed at least ten times. V and J are TRBV30 and TRBJ2-1; D tentatively fits TRBD1 or TRBD2 (5 bases each). The germline V gene has CDR1 GTSNPN and CDR2 SVGIG (reference sequence). V lost 2 bases and J 0 bases, leaving 11 bases between the germline ends. The CDR3 sequence is 15 residues long. The CDR3 nucleotides are TGTGCCTGGAGTCTTCTCGGGACCTCCTACAATGAGCAGTTCTTC. Its translation: CAWSLLGTSYNEQFF.

This chain joins TRBV19 and TRBJ2-7; D may be TRBD1 (6 bases). The CDR3 is made up of 15 amino acids. The germline V and J ends were trimmed by 3 bases and 5 bases, with 17 bases remaining between them. Germline-derived CDR1 and CDR2 are LNHDA and SQIVND (reference sequence). The CDR3 DNA reads TGTGCCAGTAGTATGACAGGTAGGGTACTGCACGAGCAGTACTTC. Its translation: CASSMTGRVLHEQYF.

This clonotype came up many times. Germline and junction disagree at one end, which may indicate a read error. V gene TRBV6-2 or TRBV6-3 combines with J gene TRBJ2-7, with 8 bases aligning to TRBD2. CDR1 MNHEY and CDR2 SVGEGT come from the germline V gene. The CDR3 length is 14 residues. CDR3 in amino acids: CTSRASGLSGEQYF. The CDR3 DNA sequence: TGTACCAGCAGGGCTAGCGGGTTGAGCGGCGAGCAGTACTTC.

This clonotype showed up many times. This chain joins TRBV28 and TRBJ1-1; D uncertain. V was shortened by 3 bases and J by 5 bases, with 4 bases between the two germline ends. The germline V gene encodes CDR1 MDHEN and CDR2 SYDVKM. The CDR3 sequence is 11 residues long. The CDR3 DNA reads TGTGCCAGCAGTTTGGCAACTGAAGCTTTCTTT. This sequence encodes CASSLATEAFF.